This T cell receptor (beta chain) was documented in a study of blood T cell repertoires in COVID-19 (dated by TCRdb to about 2020). Regarding the research as a whole: The collaborator samples originated in the United States, Italy and Spain and spanned the acute and convalescent phases of COVID-19. Samples came from the ongoing ImmuneRACE study (first 160 participants) plus 1,254 subjects from 6 global collaborators. Deeply sampled blood TCRbeta repertoires from subjects exposed to, actively infected with, or recovered from COVID-19 were included in the dataset. Where available, HLA class I and class II types were taken from metadata supplied by the sample provider and were not determined by assay-based typing. The material from the prospective study consisted of cDNA or gDNA derived from T cells, B-cell-depleted T cells, or PBMCs. The repertoires were released in a freely available public database intended as a resource for research on the immune response to SARS-CoV-2. Sample metadata almost always included a de-identified subject ID, COVID-19 status, age in years and sex.

Trimming costs V 0 bases and J 4 bases, and their ends lie 15 bases apart. CDR1 and CDR2, per the germline V gene, are MRHNA and SNTAGT. CDR3 length: 16 amino acids, cysteine to phenylalanine. Only CDR3 DNA is held: 48 bases, read in frame from base 1. Comments on this clone: Which antigen it targets is not known. Within one base of it there is no much larger clone, and no base qualities were kept.

The collaborating institutions used their own protocols to collect whole blood in K2EDTA tubes. For TCRbeta analysis, collaborators shipped samples as frozen whole blood, isolated PBMCs, or DNA extracted from either of those sample types. TCRbeta CDR3 regions were amplified from genomic DNA using the immunoSEQ Assay, a bias-controlled multiplex PCR. In the paper's pipeline: The number of nucleated cells in each sample was estimated from the amplification of reference gene primers within the assay. Sequence reads were collapsed and filtered to measure the absolute abundance of every unique TCRbeta CDR3 rearrangement. For each sample, productive Simpson clonality was calculated as the square root of Simpson's diversity index across productive rearrangements. Drawn from immuneACCESS, this table holds only the in-frame rearrangements with V and J called that TCRdb kept. Clones are partly lost; checked studies trace under half to an unresolved V gene and leave the rest unexplained. From that table come the V and J calls and clone size; the DNA was used to work out D and trimming. The sample table lists over 150,000 clones, around three quarters of them with a count of one. The top ten clonotypes cover around 1.7% of the sample.

Study-level results and caveats: The amount of clinical and demographic metadata varied by source and participant and was provided uncurated.

Sequenced sample: peripheral blood. This clonotype originated in an elderly man with acute or convalescent COVID-19. Rearrangement joined TRBV6-4 to TRBJ1-2, and possibly TRBD1, on 5 matching bases. The CDR3 sequence is CASSDSPGLQGYGYTF. Here is the DNA: TGTGCCAGCAGTGACTCACCAGGGTTGCAGGGCTATGGCTACACCTTC.